This T cell receptor (beta chain) derives from a study of blood T cell repertoires in COVID-19. Turning to the study itself: The United States, Italy and Spain provided the acute and convalescent COVID-19 samples. Sources were T cells, B-cell-depleted T cells, or PBMCs; the material itself was cDNA or gDNA.

As processed by the authors: Amplification of reference gene primers provided the estimated nucleated cell counts. Using immunoSEQ multiplex PCR, the repertoire was profiled, and TCRdb retains in-frame clones only, with some absent. V, J and clone size were drawn from that table, and D and trimming were deduced from the DNA. The table includes hundreds of thousands of clones, about 84% detected once. Researchers sorted participants into cohorts using their self-reported clinical history. The CDR3 spans 15 residues. The germline CDR1 and CDR2 sequences are MGHRA and YSYEKL. Germline trimming cut 8 bases from V and 4 bases from J; bases unmatched to any gene: 14.

J is TRBJ2-7 and V is TRBV4-1; 7 bases fit TRBD1. The origin of this receptor is a man younger than 45 with acute COVID-19. Material: PBMCs or T cells enriched from blood (not recorded which). This CDR3 reads CASRGPGQPLYEQYF. CDR3 coding DNA: TGCGCCAGCCGAGGACCGGGACAGCCCCTATACGAGCAGTACTTC.